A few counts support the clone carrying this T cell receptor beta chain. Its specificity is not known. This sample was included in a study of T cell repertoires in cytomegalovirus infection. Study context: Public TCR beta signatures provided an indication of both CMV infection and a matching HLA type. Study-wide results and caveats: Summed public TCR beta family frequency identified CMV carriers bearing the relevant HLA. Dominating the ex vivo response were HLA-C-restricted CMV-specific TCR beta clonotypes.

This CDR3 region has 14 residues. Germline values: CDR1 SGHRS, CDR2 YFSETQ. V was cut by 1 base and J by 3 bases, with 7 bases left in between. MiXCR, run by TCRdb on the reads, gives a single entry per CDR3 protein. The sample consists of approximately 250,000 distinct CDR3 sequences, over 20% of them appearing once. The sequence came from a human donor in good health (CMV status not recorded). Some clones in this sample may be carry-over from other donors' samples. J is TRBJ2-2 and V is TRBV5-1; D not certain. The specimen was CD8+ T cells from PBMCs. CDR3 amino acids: CASSLLSDTGELFF. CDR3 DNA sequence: TGCGCCAGCAGCTTGTTATCGGACACCGGGGAGCTGTTTTTT.